The entry below gives a single T cell receptor beta chain sequence along with its context. The target antigen is unknown. These data are taken from a study of shared clonotypes between healthy human individuals. Study-level information: The plates for each donor numbered three CD4 naive, three CD4 memory, two CD8 naive and one CD8 memory.

The CDR3 is made up of 14 amino acids. Germline lookup yields CDR1 GTSNPN and CDR2 SVGIG (reference sequence). The germline V and J ends were trimmed by 2 bases and 4 bases, with 14 bases remaining between them. There were only Caucasian adults among the donors, and all lived in Nashville, Tennessee. Clones were read by immunoSEQ multiplex PCR, and TCRdb kept only the in-frame ones, dropping some. This table has 2 million to 2.5 million clones, about 92% appearing once. General study results and limits: Naive CD4 clonotype sharing across a few donors was approximately 5%. Non-shared clonotypes had lower generation probabilities than clonotypes shared by all four sorted-subset donors.

This TCR derives from a man aged 18-30 years in good health. Some clones in this sample may be carry-over from other donors' samples. Sequencing was done on a sample of naive CD4+ T cells from PBMCs. Specified subset: CD45RA+ positively selected. This chain links TRBV30 with TRBJ1-2; D might be TRBD1 (5 bases). The DNA of the CDR3 is TGTGCCTGGAGTCGACAGATCCCCTTCTATGGCTACACCTTC. Translated, it gives CAWSRQIPFYGYTF.